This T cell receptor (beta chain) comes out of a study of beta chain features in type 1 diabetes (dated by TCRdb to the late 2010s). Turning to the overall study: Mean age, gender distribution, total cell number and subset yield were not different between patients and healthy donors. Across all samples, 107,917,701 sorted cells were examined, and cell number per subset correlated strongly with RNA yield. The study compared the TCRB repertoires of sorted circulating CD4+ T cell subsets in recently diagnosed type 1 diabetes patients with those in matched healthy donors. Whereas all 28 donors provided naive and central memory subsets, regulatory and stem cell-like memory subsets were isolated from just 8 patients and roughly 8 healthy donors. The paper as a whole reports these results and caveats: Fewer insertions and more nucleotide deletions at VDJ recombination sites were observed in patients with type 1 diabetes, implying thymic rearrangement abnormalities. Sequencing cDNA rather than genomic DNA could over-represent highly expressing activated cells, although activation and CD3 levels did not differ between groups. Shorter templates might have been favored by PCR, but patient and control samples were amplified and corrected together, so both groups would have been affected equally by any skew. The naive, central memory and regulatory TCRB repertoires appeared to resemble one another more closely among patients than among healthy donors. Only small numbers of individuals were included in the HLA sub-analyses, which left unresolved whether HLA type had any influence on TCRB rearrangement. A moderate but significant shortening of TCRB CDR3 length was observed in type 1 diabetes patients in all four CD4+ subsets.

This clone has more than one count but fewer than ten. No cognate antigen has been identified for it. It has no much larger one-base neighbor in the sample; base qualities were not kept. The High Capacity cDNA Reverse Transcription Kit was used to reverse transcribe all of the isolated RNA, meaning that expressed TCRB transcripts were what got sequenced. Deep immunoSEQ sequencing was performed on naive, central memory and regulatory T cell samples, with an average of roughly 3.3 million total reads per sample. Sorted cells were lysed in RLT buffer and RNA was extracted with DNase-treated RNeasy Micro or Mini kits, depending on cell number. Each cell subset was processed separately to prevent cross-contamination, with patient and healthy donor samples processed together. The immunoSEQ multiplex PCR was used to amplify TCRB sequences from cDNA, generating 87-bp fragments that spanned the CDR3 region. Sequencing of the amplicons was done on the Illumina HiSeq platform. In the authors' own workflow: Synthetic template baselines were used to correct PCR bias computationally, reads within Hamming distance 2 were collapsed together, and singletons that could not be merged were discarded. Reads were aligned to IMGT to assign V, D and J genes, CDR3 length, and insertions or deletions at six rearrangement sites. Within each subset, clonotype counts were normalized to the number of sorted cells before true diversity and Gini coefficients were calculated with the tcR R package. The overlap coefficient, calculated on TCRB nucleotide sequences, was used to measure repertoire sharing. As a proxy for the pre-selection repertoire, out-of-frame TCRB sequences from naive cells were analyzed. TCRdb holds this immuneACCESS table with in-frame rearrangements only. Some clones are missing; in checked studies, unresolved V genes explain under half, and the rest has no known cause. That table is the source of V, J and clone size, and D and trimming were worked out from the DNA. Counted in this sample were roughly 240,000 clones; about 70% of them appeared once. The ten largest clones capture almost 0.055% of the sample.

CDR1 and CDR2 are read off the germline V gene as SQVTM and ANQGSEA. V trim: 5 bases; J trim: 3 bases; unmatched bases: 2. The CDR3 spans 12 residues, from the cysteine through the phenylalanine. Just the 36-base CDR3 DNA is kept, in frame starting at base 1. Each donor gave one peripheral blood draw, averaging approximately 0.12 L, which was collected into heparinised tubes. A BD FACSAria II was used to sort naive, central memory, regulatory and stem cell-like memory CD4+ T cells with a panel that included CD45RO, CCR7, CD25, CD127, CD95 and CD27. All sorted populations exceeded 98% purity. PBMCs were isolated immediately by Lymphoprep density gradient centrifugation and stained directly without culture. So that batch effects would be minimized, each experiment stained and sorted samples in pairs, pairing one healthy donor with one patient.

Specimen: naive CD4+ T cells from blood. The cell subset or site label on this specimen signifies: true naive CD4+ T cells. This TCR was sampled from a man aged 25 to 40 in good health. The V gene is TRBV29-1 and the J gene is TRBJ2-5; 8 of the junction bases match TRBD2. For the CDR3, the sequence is CSVMRGEETQYF. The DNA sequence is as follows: TGCAGCGTTATGCGGGGGGAAGAGACCCAGTACTTC.